Shown below are 5 T cell receptor beta chains from a single sample sequenced in a study of CD8 T cells in ankylosing spondylitis. One entry per CDR3 protein, called by TCRdb with MiXCR from the 5' RACE reads. The data hold around 160,000 distinct CDR3 sequences, with under 14% observed a single time. Sequencing was done on a sample of blood, either unsorted or a sorted T cell fraction (not recorded which). All receptors derive from a male donor with ankylosing spondylitis or in good health (not recorded which).

This clonotype was recorded at least ten times. This chain joins TRBV12-3 or TRBV12-4 and TRBJ2-3; D uncertain. V was trimmed by 4 bases and J by 2 bases, leaving 4 bases between them. The CDR3 loop spans 12 amino acids. In DNA form, the CDR3 reads TGTGCCAGCAGTTCAGACACAGATACGCAGTATTTT. Its protein is CASSSDTDTQYF.

This clonotype was found many times. This sequence joins TRBV6-2 or TRBV6-3 and TRBJ2-7, with 11 nucleotides matching TRBD2. V trimming: 0 bases; J trimming: 3 bases; junction bases outside the gene matches: 13. The V gene's germline CDR1 is MNHEY and CDR2 SVGEGT. The CDR3 extends over 19 amino acids. This chain's CDR3 is CASSYSRLAGTRWSYEQYF. The DNA of the CDR3 is TGTGCCAGCAGTTACTCGAGACTAGCGGGGACTCGGTGGAGCTACGAGCAGTACTTC.

This clonotype showed up many times. The chain employs TRBV4-2 and TRBJ1-3; D possibly corresponds to TRBD1 (6 bases). The CDR3 runs 15 residues. From germline, CDR1 is LGHNA and CDR2 YNFKEQ. V was clipped by 4 bases and J by 4 bases, with 14 bases between them. CDR3 amino acids: CASSLTAGTGNTIYF. The CDR3 nucleotides read TGTGCCAGCAGCCTGACAGCAGGGACAGGAAACACCATATATTTT.

This clonotype came up many times. The chain uses TRBV20-1 and TRBJ2-3, with 7 positions matching TRBD2. J gave up 4 bases and V 3 bases, and 1 base lay outside the gene matches. Germline V gives CDR1 DFQATT, CDR2 SNEGSKA (reference sequence). The CDR3 sequence is 12 residues long. The CDR3 loop is CSASGRSDTQYF. The CDR3 nucleotides are TGCAGTGCTAGCGGGAGGTCAGATACGCAGTATTTT.

The table lists this clonotype with many counts. V usage is TRBV20-1 and J usage is TRBJ2-3; D is perhaps TRBD2 (5 bases). This CDR3 comprises 14 residues. Germline loops: CDR1 DFQATT, CDR2 SNEGSKA (reference sequence). V was shortened by 4 bases and J by 4 bases, with 15 bases between the two germline ends. CDR3 loop: CSAKEMGAADTQYF. The CDR3 DNA sequence: TGCAGTGCTAAGGAGATGGGAGCGGCAGATACGCAGTATTTT.